This T cell receptor (beta chain) was captured by sequencing in a study of CD8 T cells in ankylosing spondylitis. It was by quantitative 5'-RACE with molecular barcodes that TCR beta libraries were made. TCRdb re-derived calls from the 5' RACE reads in MiXCR, one entry per CDR3 protein. The repertoire holds under 150,000 distinct CDR3 sequences, with approximately 17% as singletons. Study results and limitations: Reportedly, significant enrichment of disease-linked clones occurred in matched ankylosing spondylitis synovial fluid. Disease-linked clones, CD8+, were relatively rare in peripheral blood. Typical of ankylosing spondylitis blood, it appeared, was a TCR beta motif of fewer than 10 highly homologous variants.

This CDR3 contains 15 residues. CDR1 SGHTA and CDR2 FQGNSA come from the germline V gene. V gave up 7 bases and J gave up 4 bases; unmatched junction bases: 11. At least ten counts were recorded for this clonotype. As yet, its antigen is unknown. This chain joins TRBV7-2 and TRBJ2-7; 9 bases line up with TRBD1. The sample taken for sequencing was blood, either unsorted or a sorted T cell fraction (not recorded which). The clonotype originates from a male donor with ankylosing spondylitis. As DNA, the CDR3 is TGTGCCAGCACCCATAACAGGGGGCCTAGGTACGAGCAGTACTTC. Its protein product is CASTHNRGPRYEQYF.